Listed here are 6 T cell receptor beta chains from one sample, sequenced in a study of T cells in tumors and immune-related adverse events. Some clones are missing from TCRdb's copy, which holds only in-frame ones; the method was immunoSEQ multiplex PCR. The sample has some 2,300 clones; 83% are singletons. The sequencing used tumor tissue, collected from a patient treated with anti-PD-1 therapy. These receptor sequences come from a female donor with metastatic renal cell carcinoma.

The chain employs TRBV4-2 and TRBJ1-4; possible D gene TRBD1, 6 bases. V was pared by 1 base and J by 1 base, with 7 bases between. This CDR3 has 15 residues. CDR1 is LGHNA and CDR2 is YNFKEQ in the germline V gene. CDR3 bases: TGTGCCAGCAGCCAAGGGGGGCTAACTAATGAAAAACTGTTTTTT. Translation gives CASSQGGLTNEKLFF.

In nucleotides, the CDR3 is TGTGCCAGCAGCGCACAGGGGTACGAGCAGTACTTC. Amino acids: CASSAQGYEQYF. This chain uses TRBV7-9 with TRBJ2-7, with 7 bases aligning to TRBD1. Germline V gene data show CDR1 as SEHNR and CDR2 as FQNEAQ (reference sequence). The V segment lost 5 bases and the J segment 4 bases; nucleotides outside the gene matches: 2. The CDR3 consists of 12 residues.

V and J are TRBV4-2 and TRBJ2-7, with unresolved D. With 5 bases removed from V and 2 bases from J, the gap between germline ends came to 13 bases. The CDR3 is made up of 14 amino acids. Germline V gene data show CDR1 as LGHNA and CDR2 as YNFKEQ. The CDR3 loop reads CASSLYGVTYEQYF. In nucleotides, the CDR3 is TGTGCCAGCAGCTTGTATGGCGTTACCTACGAGCAGTACTTC.

In DNA, the CDR3 is TGTGCCAGCAGTTTCGGGGATAGCAATCAGCCCCAGCATTTT. It translates to CASSFGDSNQPQHF. This chain uses TRBV27 with TRBJ1-5, with D unresolved. CDR1 is MNHEY, CDR2 SMNVEV, per germline (reference sequence). The CDR3 covers 14 residues. Trimming took 3 bases from V and 0 from J, leaving 6 bases between them.

The CDR3: CASSELTGGRETQYF. DNA of the CDR3: TGTGCCAGTAGCGAACTGACAGGGGGACGAGAGACCCAGTACTTC. This sequence joins TRBV19 and TRBJ2-5; TRBD1 matches 9 bases. Germline V lookup: CDR1 LNHDA, CDR2 SQIVND (reference sequence). The CDR3 totals 15 residues. V lost 6 bases and J lost 4; bases outside the gene matches: 9.

The chain joins TRBV28 to TRBJ2-7; 9 positions agree with TRBD2. Germline-derived CDR1 and CDR2 are MDHEN and SYDVKM. The V and J ends lost 7 bases and 4 bases, in that order; junction bases with no gene match: 8. CDR3 length equals 14 residues. The CDR3, as DNA: TGTGCCAGCAACAAAGCGGGAGGCTTGTACGAGCAGTACTTC. Translating it yields CASNKAGGLYEQYF.